These 28 T cell receptor beta chains originate from one sample sequenced in a study of shared clonotypes between healthy human individuals. Naive CD8 cells lacked CD45RO and underwent positive selection for CCR7, leaving out terminally differentiated effector memory CD45RA+ cells. Data came from immunoSEQ multiplex PCR; TCRdb stores just in-frame clones and leaves some out. The data hold nearly 600,000 clones, with over 95% observed a single time. Sequences were obtained from naive CD8+ T cells sorted from blood. The receptors here all came from a woman aged 25 to 39 in good health.

V usage is TRBV28 and J usage is TRBJ2-7; perhaps TRBD2 as D (6 bases). The V end lost 4 bases, the J end lost 3 bases, and 10 bases lay between the germline ends. CDR1 and CDR2 from the germline V gene are MDHEN and SYDVKM. This CDR3 comprises 13 residues. The DNA for the CDR3 is TGTGCCAGCAGTTGGACTACCAGCTACGAGCAGTACTTC. Translated: CASSWTTSYEQYF. The full variable domain, completed using reference TRBV28 and TRBJ2-7, is DVKVTQSSRYLVKRTGEKVFLECVQDMDHENMFWYRQDPGLGLRLIYFSYDVKMKEKGDIPEGYSVSREKKERFSLILESASTNQTSMYLCASSWTTSYEQYFGPGTRLTVT.

The chain recombines TRBV28 with TRBJ2-1, with 9 nucleotides matching TRBD2. The CDR3 has 15 residues. Germline V lookup: CDR1 MDHEN, CDR2 SYDVKM. V was clipped by 6 bases and J by 2 bases; unmatched bases: 5. This chain's CDR3 is CASRSLAGTYNEQFF. CDR3 bases: TGTGCCAGCAGGAGTCTAGCGGGGACCTACAATGAGCAGTTCTTC.

The V gene is TRBV20-1, the J gene TRBJ2-5; possibly TRBD1 or TRBD2 for D (5 bases each). With 0 bases removed from V and 12 bases from J, the gap between germline ends came to 11 bases. The CDR3 has 11 residues. Per the germline V gene, CDR1 is DFQATT and CDR2 is SNEGSKA (reference sequence). This CDR3 reads CSAREGTPEYF. In DNA form, the CDR3 reads TGCAGTGCTAGAGAAGGGACCCCTGAGTACTTC.

Note on this clone: The identical CDR3 is also encoded by other nucleotide sequences in the sample. V and J are TRBV27 and TRBJ2-7, with D unresolved. Trimming stripped 0 bases from V and 1 base from J, with 4 bases between. The CDR3 has 13 residues. Per germline, CDR1 MNHEY and CDR2 SMNVEV (reference sequence). For the CDR3, the DNA is TGTGCCAGCAGTTTATCGGGTTCCTACGAGCAGTACTTC. It translates to CASSLSGSYEQYF.

The gene calls are TRBV28 and TRBJ1-4; 11 bases are a match to TRBD1. CDR1 and CDR2 (germline): MDHEN, SYDVKM. The CDR3 is made up of 14 amino acids. The V gene end was trimmed by 4 bases and the J gene end by 8 bases; junction bases not matched to a gene: 3. CDR3 nucleotides: TGTGCCAGCAGTTGGACAGGGGGCGCGGAAAAACTGTTTTTT. Its translation is CASSWTGGAEKLFF.

This clone showed up just once. This sequence joins TRBV28 and TRBJ1-5, with D possibly being TRBD1 (5 bases). Trimming removed 6 bases from V and 0 bases from J, with 12 bases in between. Germline CDR1 is MDHEN and CDR2 is SYDVKM. The CDR3 is 15 amino acids. CDR3 nucleotides: TGTGCCAGCAGCGGGACCGATTATAGCAATCAGCCCCAGCATTTT. It is translated as CASSGTDYSNQPQHF.

Note on this clone: Other DNA sequences in this sample translate to the same CDR3. The gene calls are TRBV4-1 and TRBJ2-2; no clear D gene. CDR1 is MGHRA, CDR2 YSYEKL, per germline. V dropped 1 base and J dropped 2 bases, with 2 bases sitting between them. The CDR3 has 13 residues. The CDR3 DNA sequence: TGCGCCAGCAGCCAAGGTAACACCGGGGAGCTGTTTTTT. Protein product: CASSQGNTGELFF.

V and J are TRBV5-4 and TRBJ2-7, with 12 nucleotides matching TRBD2. This CDR3 comprises 15 residues. Germline CDR1 SGHNT, CDR2 YYREEE (reference sequence). With V trimmed by 4 bases and J by 3 bases, 5 bases remained unmatched. CDR3 sequence: CASSLGTSGFYEQYF. Here the CDR3 DNA reads TGTGCCAGCAGCCTGGGGACTAGCGGGTTCTACGAGCAGTACTTC.

The chain employs TRBV2 and TRBJ2-4; TRBD1 aligns across 8 bases. This CDR3 is 13 amino acids long. The germline CDR1 and CDR2 sequences are SNHLY and FYNNEI. V dropped 6 bases and J dropped 5; count of bases not matched to a gene: 3. The CDR3 DNA follows: TGTGCCAGCAGGGGACAGGCCCAAAACATTCAGTACTTC. Encoded protein: CASRGQAQNIQYF.

The V gene is TRBV4-1, the J gene TRBJ2-5; D not certain. Per the germline V gene, CDR1 is MGHRA and CDR2 is YSYEKL. The CDR3 spans 16 residues. V lost 0 bases and J 2 bases, leaving 13 bases between the germline ends. Written as DNA, the CDR3 is TGCGCCAGCAGCCAAGATCGTACGATGGGGCAAGAGACCCAGTACTTC. This encodes CASSQDRTMGQETQYF.

The rearrangement links TRBV2 to TRBJ1-1; D is ambiguous. Germline-derived CDR1 and CDR2 are SNHLY and FYNNEI. Trimming removed 0 bases from V and 8 bases from J, with 13 bases in between. The CDR3 consists of 14 residues. The CDR3 coding sequence is TGTGCCAGCAGTGAAGCGCGTCTTGGTACCGAAGCTTTCTTT. Amino acids: CASSEARLGTEAFF.

V and J are TRBV27 and TRBJ2-1; D might be TRBD2 (7 bases). CDR3 length equals 14 residues. V was cut by 4 bases and J by 4 bases, with 11 bases left in between. Germline V gene data show CDR1 as MNHEY and CDR2 as SMNVEV (reference sequence). The CDR3 DNA is TGTGCCAGCAGTTCCCGGGGGGCTTACAATGAGCAGTTCTTC. Protein: CASSSRGAYNEQFF.

This clone was recorded once. The chain has TRBV27 and TRBJ2-1; 11 positions match TRBD2. There are 14 residues in the CDR3. Germline loops: CDR1 MNHEY, CDR2 SMNVEV (reference sequence). Unmatched junction bases numbered 6, after V lost 5 bases and J lost 9 bases. The CDR3 DNA is TGTGCCAGCAGTCCTAGCGGGAGGAGAGGTGAGCAGTTCTTC. This encodes CASSPSGRRGEQFF.

This sequence joins TRBV19 and TRBJ2-7; D remains ambiguous. CDR1 is LNHDA, CDR2 SQIVND, per germline (reference sequence). The CDR3 is 13 residues long. The V end lost 0 bases, the J end lost 2 bases, and 5 bases lay between the germline ends. The CDR3 bases are TGTGCCAGTAGTATAGAGGCACCCTACGAGCAGTACTTC. It yields the protein CASSIEAPYEQYF.

The V call is TRBV6-6, the J call TRBJ2-1, with 9 bases that match TRBD2. The CDR3 is 16 amino acids. Germline V gene lookup returns CDR1 MNHNY and CDR2 SVGAGI (reference sequence). V shed 6 bases and J 8 bases; nucleotides not matched to a gene: 14. In DNA, the CDR3 is TGTGCCAGCAGCTCGCGTACTAGCGGGTTCCCTGATGAGCAGTTCTTC. Its translation is CASSSRTSGFPDEQFF.

This clone was seen a single time. V and J are TRBV14 and TRBJ2-7; D is unclear. Trimming took 0 bases from V and 0 from J, leaving 3 bases between them. This CDR3 is built from 13 residues. Germline V gene lookup returns CDR1 SGHDN and CDR2 FVKESK. The CDR3 nucleotides are TGTGCCAGCAGCCAAGAGGCCTCCTACGAGCAGTACTTC. It encodes CASSQEASYEQYF.

There are a few counts of this clone. V is TRBV2 and J is TRBJ1-1, with TRBD1 matching over 8 bases. CDR3 length equals 13 residues. Germline-derived CDR1 and CDR2 are SNHLY and FYNNEI. J gave up 6 bases and V 1 base, and 1 base lay outside the gene matches. The DNA for the CDR3 is TGTGCCAGCAGTGAAGAGGACAGGGCTGAAGCTTTCTTT. It yields the protein CASSEEDRAEAFF.

The chain joins TRBV28 to TRBJ2-7; TRBD1 agrees at 7 bases. J gave up 9 bases and V 5 bases, and 16 bases lay outside the gene matches. Germline lookup yields CDR1 MDHEN and CDR2 SYDVKM. The CDR3 sequence is 15 residues long. The CDR3 nucleotides are TGTGCCAGCAGTATCGCCCGGGACAGAACTGTGAGGCAGTACTTC. Its translation is CASSIARDRTVRQYF.

The gene calls are TRBV5-5 and TRBJ2-7, with 7 bases lining up with TRBD2. The germline V gene has CDR1 SGHKS and CDR2 YYEKEE (reference sequence). This CDR3 contains 15 residues. Trimming removed 0 bases from V and 3 bases from J; junction bases left unmatched: 6. CDR3 DNA sequence: TGTGCCAGCAGCTTGGGGGCGGGAGTCGGCTACGAGCAGTACTTC. This codes for CASSLGAGVGYEQYF.

V gene TRBV4-2 combines with J gene TRBJ2-7, with 8 positions matching TRBD2. Losses at the gene ends were 0 bases for V and 3 bases for J; bases not matched to a gene: 4. Germline V gives CDR1 LGHNA, CDR2 YNFKEQ. The CDR3 is 15 residues long. DNA for the CDR3: TGTGCCAGCAGCCAAGAAAGCGGGAGCATCTACGAGCAGTACTTC. Its protein product is CASSQESGSIYEQYF.

V and J are TRBV2 and TRBJ2-2; TRBD1 is a possible D gene (6 bases). This CDR3 has 18 amino acids. Germline V gives CDR1 SNHLY, CDR2 FYNNEI. Trimming removed 5 bases at V and 1 base at J, with 20 bases between. The DNA of the CDR3 is TGTGCCAGCAGTCGATCAGCGAGACCGGGACAGAACACCGGGGAGCTGTTTTTT. This codes for CASSRSARPGQNTGELFF.

V usage is TRBV27 and J usage is TRBJ1-2; 9 bases match TRBD1. The CDR3 sequence is 16 residues long. J lost 5 bases, V lost 5 bases, and 12 bases had no gene match. Germline CDR1 and CDR2: MNHEY and SMNVEV (reference sequence). The DNA for the CDR3 is TGTGCCAGCAGTACCGGACAGGGGTGGGATGAGTATGGCTACACCTTC. It is translated as CASSTGQGWDEYGYTF.

This chain uses TRBV14 with TRBJ2-5; possible D gene TRBD1, 6 bases. The germline gives CDR1 SGHDN, CDR2 FVKESK. Trimming left V 1 base short and J 4 bases short, with 19 bases between. This CDR3 region has 17 residues. In DNA form, the CDR3 reads TGTGCCAGCAGCCAAGTGGGGGATCAGGGGAACGGAGAGACCCAGTACTTC. It yields the protein CASSQVGDQGNGETQYF. The full variable domain, in which reference TRBV14 and TRBJ2-5 provide the parts outside the CDR3, is EAGVTQFPSHSVIEKGQTVTLRCDPISGHDNLYWYRRVMGKEIKFLLHFVKESKQDESGMPNNRFLAERTGGTYSTLKVQPAELEDSGVYFCASSQVGDQGNGETQYFGPGTRLLVL.

The chain recombines TRBV19 with TRBJ1-5, with D tentatively TRBD1 (5 bases). Germline lookup yields CDR1 LNHDA and CDR2 SQIVND (reference sequence). The CDR3 length is 13 residues. Trimming took off 8 bases at V and 5 bases at J, with 13 bases between the two ends. CDR3 bases: TGTGCCAGTTGTGTCGGGGGTGATCAGCCCCAGCATTTT. Protein product: CASCVGGDQPQHF. The full variable domain, in which reference TRBV19 and TRBJ1-5 provide the parts outside the CDR3, is DGGITQSPKYLFRKEGQNVTLSCEQNLNHDAMYWYRQDPGQGLRLIYYSQIVNDFQKGDIAEGYSVSREKKESFPLTVTSAQKNPTAFYLCASCVGGDQPQHFGDGTRLSIL.

The chain carries TRBV7-8 and TRBJ2-3; 8 positions match TRBD2. This CDR3 spans 15 amino acids. Looked up from germline, CDR1 is SGHVS and CDR2 is FQNEAQ. J gave up 5 bases and V 1 base, and 5 bases lay outside the gene matches. Written as DNA, the CDR3 is TGTGCCAGCAGCTTAGAGCGGGAGTATGGAGATACGCAGTATTTT. Translated: CASSLEREYGDTQYF.

As to this clone: A read error may produce the germline difference seen at one junction end. The chain uses TRBV6-5 and TRBJ1-2; D is undetermined. This CDR3 has 12 residues. The germline V gene encodes CDR1 MNHEY and CDR2 SVGAGI. The CDR3 loop is CASSAWSGGYTF. In DNA form, the CDR3 reads TGTGCAAGCAGTGCCTGGTCGGGAGGCTACACCTTC.

Concerning this clone: Other DNA sequences within the sample encode an identical CDR3. V gene TRBV4-1 combines with J gene TRBJ2-1; 9 positions match TRBD2. V gave up 4 bases and J gave up 7 bases; unmatched junction bases: 2. CDR3 size: 13 residues. Per the germline V gene, CDR1 is MGHRA and CDR2 is YSYEKL. The CDR3 DNA reads TGCGCCAGCAGCCGCGGGAGGGGTAATGAGCAGTTCTTC. Its protein is CASSRGRGNEQFF.

This clone was found once. This chain uses TRBV28 with TRBJ2-2, with no clear D. Germline loops: CDR1 MDHEN, CDR2 SYDVKM. V lost 5 bases, J lost 5 bases, and 12 bases lay in between. The CDR3 totals 14 residues. The CDR3 DNA is TGTGCCAGCAGTGCCCGACTGATTACCGGGGAGCTGTTTTTT. This codes for CASSARLITGELFF.